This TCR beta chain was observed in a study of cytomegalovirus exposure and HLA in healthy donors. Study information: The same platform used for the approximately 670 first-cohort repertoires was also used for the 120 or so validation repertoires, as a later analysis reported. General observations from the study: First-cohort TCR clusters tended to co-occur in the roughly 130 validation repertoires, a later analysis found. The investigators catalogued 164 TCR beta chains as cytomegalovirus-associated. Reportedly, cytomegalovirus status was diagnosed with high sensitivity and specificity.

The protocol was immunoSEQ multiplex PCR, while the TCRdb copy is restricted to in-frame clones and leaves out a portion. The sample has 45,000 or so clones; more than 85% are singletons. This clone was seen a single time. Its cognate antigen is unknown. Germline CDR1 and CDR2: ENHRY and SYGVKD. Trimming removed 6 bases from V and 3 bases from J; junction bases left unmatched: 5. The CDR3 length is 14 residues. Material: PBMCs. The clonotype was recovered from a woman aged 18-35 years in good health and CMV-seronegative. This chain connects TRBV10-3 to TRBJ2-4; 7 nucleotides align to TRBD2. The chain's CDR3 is CAISLAAFKNIQYF. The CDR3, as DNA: TGTGCCATCAGCCTAGCGGCATTCAAAAACATTCAGTACTTC.